This T cell receptor (beta chain) was recorded in a study of tumor-infiltrating lymphocytes in primary liver carcinoma. Background on the study: Spanning 30 to 69 years of age, the patients were men and women. Maximum tumor diameters ranged from about 4 to 11 cm, stage T1-T3 N0M0.

Study-wide results and limits: A significantly higher top-250-clone fraction was recorded for tumors than for blood (p = 0.039).

For this clonotype: Antigen unknown.

A primer in the constant region served to generate TCR beta cDNA from 450 to 600 ng of total RNA. Investigators got TCR beta libraries out of three nested multiplex PCR rounds, done with slightly modified ARM-PCR. TRBV1-TRBV30 forward and Cbeta reverse primers drove the first two roughly 11-cycle rounds. TCRdb ran MiXCR on the multiplex PCR reads and lists one entry per CDR3 protein. The sample has about 320,000 distinct CDR3 sequences; 65% are singletons. Blood RNA originated from unsorted whole blood, with germline DNA additionally extracted. Trimming took 3 bases from V and 0 from J, leaving 14 bases between them. There are 15 residues in the CDR3. The germline V gene has CDR1 GTSNPN and CDR2 SVGIG (reference sequence).

The V call is TRBV30, the J call TRBJ1-1; TRBD1 might be the D (5 bases). This clonotype originated in a man between 40 and 49 years old with primary liver carcinoma and hepatitis B virus infection. Sequencing input: peripheral blood. CDR3 sequence reads: CAWRVRASVNTEAFF. The CDR3 coding sequence is TGTGCCTGGAGGGTCAGGGCTTCCGTGAACACTGAAGCTTTCTTT.